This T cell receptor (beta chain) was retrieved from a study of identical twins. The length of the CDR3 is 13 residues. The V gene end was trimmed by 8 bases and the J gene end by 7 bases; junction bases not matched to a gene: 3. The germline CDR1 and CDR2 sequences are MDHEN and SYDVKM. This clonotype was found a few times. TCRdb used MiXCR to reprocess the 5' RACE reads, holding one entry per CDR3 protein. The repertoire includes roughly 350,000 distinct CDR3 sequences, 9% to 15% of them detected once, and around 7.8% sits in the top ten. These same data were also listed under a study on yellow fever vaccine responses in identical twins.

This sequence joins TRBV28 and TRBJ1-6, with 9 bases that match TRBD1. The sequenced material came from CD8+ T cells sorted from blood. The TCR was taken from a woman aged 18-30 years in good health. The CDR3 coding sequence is TGTGCCAGCGGAGGGACAGGGAATTCACCCCTCCACTTT. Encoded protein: CASGGTGNSPLHF.